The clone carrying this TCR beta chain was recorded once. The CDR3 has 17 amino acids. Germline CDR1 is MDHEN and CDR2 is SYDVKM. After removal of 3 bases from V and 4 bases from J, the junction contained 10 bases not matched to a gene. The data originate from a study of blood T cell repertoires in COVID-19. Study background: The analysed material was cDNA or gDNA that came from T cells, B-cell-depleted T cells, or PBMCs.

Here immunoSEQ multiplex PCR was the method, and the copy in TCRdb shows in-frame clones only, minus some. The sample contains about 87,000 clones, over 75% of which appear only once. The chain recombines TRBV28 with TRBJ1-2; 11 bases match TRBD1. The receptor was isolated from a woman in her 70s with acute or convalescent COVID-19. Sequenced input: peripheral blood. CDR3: CASSLTPGTGGFYGYTF. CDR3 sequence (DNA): TGTGCCAGCAGTTTGACTCCCGGGACAGGGGGATTCTATGGCTACACCTTC.